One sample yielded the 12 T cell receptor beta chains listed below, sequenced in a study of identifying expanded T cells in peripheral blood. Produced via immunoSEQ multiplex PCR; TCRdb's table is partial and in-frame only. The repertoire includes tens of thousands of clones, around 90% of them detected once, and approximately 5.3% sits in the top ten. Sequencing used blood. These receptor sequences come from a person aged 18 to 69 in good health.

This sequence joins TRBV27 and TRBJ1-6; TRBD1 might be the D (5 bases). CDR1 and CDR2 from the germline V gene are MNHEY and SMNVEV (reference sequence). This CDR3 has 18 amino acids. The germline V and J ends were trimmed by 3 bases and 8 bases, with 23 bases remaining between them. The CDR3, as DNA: TGTGCCAGCAGTTTTCTCCCGTGGGTGGGCGGGGCCTATTCACCCCTCCACTTT. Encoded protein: CASSFLPWVGGAYSPLHF.

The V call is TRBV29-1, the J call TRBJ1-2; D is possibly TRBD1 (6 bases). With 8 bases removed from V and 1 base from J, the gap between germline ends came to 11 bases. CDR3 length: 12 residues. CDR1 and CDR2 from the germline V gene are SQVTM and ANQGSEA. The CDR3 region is CSLRDINYGYTF. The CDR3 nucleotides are TGCAGCCTCCGGGACATTAACTATGGCTACACCTTC.

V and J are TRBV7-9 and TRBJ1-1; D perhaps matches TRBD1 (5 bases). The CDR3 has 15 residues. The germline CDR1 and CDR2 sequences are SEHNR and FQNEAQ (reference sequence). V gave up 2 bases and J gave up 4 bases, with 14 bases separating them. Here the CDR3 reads CASSLIPGVSTEAFF. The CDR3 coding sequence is TGTGCCAGCAGCTTAATTCCGGGGGTGAGCACTGAAGCTTTCTTT.

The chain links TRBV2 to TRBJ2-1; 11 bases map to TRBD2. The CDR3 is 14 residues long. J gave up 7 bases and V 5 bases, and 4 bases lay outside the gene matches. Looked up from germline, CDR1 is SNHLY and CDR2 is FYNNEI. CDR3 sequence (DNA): TGTGCCAGCAGTCCTAGCGGGAGGATGAATGAGCAGTTCTTC. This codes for CASSPSGRMNEQFF.

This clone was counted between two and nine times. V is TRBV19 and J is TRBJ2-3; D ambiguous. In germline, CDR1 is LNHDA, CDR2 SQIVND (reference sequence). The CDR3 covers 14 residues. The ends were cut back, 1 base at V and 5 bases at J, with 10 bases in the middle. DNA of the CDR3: TGTGCCAGTAGTATAGGGGGTCTGGGAGATACGCAGTATTTT. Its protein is CASSIGGLGDTQYF.

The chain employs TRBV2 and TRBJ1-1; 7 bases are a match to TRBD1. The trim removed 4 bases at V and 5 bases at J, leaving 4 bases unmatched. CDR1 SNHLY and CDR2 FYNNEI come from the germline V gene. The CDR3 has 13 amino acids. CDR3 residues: CASSVQGETEAFF. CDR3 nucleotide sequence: TGTGCCAGCAGTGTTCAGGGGGAGACTGAAGCTTTCTTT. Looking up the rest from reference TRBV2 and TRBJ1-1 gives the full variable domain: EPEVTQTPSHQVTQMGQEVILRCVPISNHLYFYWYRQILGQKVEFLVSFYNNEISEKSEIFDDQFSVERPDGSNFTLKIRSTKLEDSAMYFCASSVQGETEAFFGQGTRLTVV.

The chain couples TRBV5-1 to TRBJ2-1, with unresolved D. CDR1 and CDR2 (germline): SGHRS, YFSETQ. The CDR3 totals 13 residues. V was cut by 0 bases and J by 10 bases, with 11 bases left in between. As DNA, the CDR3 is TGCGCCAGCAGCTTGGCCGCAGATTGGGAGCAGTTCTTC. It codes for CASSLAADWEQFF.

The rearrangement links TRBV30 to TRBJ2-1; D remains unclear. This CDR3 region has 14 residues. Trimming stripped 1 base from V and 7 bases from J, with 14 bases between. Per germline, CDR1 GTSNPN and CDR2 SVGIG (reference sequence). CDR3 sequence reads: CAWSGLQSRNEQFF. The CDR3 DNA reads TGTGCCTGGAGTGGCCTCCAGTCTCGGAATGAGCAGTTCTTC. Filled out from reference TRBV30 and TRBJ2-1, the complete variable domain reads SQTIHQWPATLVQPVGSPLSLECTVEGTSNPNLYWYRQAAGRGLQLLFYSVGIGQISSEVPQNLSASRPQDRQFILSSKKLLLSDSGFYLCAWSGLQSRNEQFFGPGTRLTVL.

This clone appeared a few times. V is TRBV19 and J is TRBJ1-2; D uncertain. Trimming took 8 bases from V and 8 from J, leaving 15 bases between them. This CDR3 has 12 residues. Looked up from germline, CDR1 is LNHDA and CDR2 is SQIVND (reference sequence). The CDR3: CASSNLIKGYTF. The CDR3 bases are TGTGCCAGTTCCAACTTGATCAAGGGCTACACCTTC.

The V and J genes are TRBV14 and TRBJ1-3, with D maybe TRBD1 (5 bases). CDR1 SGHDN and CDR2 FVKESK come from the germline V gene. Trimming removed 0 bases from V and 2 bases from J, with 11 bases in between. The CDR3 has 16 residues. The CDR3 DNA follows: TGTGCCAGCAGCCAAGAATGGCCAGGGACTGGAAACACCATATATTTT. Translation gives CASSQEWPGTGNTIYF.

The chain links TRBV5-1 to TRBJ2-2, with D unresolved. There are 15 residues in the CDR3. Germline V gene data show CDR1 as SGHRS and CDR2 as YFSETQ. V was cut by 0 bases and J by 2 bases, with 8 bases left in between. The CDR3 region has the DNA TGCGCCAGCAGCTTGGGAGCGTTTAACACCGGGGAGCTGTTTTTT. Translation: CASSLGAFNTGELFF.

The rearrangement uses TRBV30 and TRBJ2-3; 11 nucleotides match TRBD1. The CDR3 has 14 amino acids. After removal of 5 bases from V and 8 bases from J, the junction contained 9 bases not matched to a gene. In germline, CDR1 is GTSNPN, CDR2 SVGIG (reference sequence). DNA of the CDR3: TGTGCCTGGGTGAGCGGGACAGGGGGTCCTACGCAGTATTTT. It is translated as CAWVSGTGGPTQYF.